The T cell receptor (beta chain) under discussion was sequenced for a study of STAT5B mutations in CD4+ large granular lymphocyte leukemia. Germline-derived CDR1 and CDR2 are MNHEY and SVGAGI. The CDR3 sequence is 15 residues long. The V and J ends lost 5 bases and 2 bases respectively, with 10 bases between them. Data came from immunoSEQ multiplex PCR; TCRdb stores just in-frame clones and leaves some out. Among about 31,000 clones listed, around 90% were seen once. The sequenced sample consisted of CD4+ T cells from blood buffy coats. This TCR was sampled from a human donor in good health. J is TRBJ2-6 and V is TRBV6-5; no firm D call. The CDR3 protein is CASSPPRAGANVLTF. The CDR3 DNA sequence: TGTGCCAGCAGTCCGCCCCGGGCTGGGGCCAACGTCCTGACTTTC.